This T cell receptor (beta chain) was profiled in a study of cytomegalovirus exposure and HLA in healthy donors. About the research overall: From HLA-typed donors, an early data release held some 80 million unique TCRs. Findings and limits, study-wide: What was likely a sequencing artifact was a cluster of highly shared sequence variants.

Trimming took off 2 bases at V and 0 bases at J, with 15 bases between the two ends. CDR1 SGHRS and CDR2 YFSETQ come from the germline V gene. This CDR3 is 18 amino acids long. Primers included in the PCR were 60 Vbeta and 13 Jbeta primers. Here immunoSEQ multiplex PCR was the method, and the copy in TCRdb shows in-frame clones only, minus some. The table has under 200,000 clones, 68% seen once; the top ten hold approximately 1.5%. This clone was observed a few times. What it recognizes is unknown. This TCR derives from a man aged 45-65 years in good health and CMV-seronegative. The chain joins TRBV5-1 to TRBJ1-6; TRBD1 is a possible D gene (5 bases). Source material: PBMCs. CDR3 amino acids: CASSFQPGLSSYNSPLHF. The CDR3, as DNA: TGCGCCAGCAGCTTCCAGCCAGGGCTGAGCTCCTATAATTCACCCCTCCACTTT.